This TCR beta chain was recorded in a study of blood T cells in healthy people across ages. This clonotype was seen a single time. Its antigen is as yet unknown. The junction differs from germline at one of its ends, possibly a read error. Findings of the study overall: Naive CD4+ cells and diversity were both higher in long-lived donors than in aged donors. Diversity figures based on one million T cells were deemed too low.

The authors ran a second PCR of roughly 6 to 12 cycles using a sample-barcoded 5' primer and a J-beta primer mix. TCRdb recomputed calls from the 5' RACE reads with MiXCR, one row per CDR3 protein. The table records under 2,000,000 distinct CDR3 sequences, approximately 50% of them present only once. The TCR sequence derives from a middle-aged woman in good health. Sequencing was carried out using blood.

CDR3 in DNA: TGTGCCAGCAGATTTGGGACAGCACCAACTAAGGAAAAACTGTTTTTT. It yields the protein CASRFGTAPTKEKLFF. The rearrangement links TRBV7-2 to TRBJ1-4, with 7 bases identical to TRBD1. The germline CDR1 and CDR2 sequences are SGHTA and FQGNSA. The CDR3 totals 16 residues.